This entry lists 13 T cell receptor beta chains sequenced from one sample in a study of T cell responses to AZD1222 COVID-19 vaccine. Repertoires were generated with immunoSEQ multiplex PCR, while TCRdb's copy carries only in-frame clones and drops some. The table has about 130,000 clones, about 90% seen once. The sample was peripheral blood, taken on day 0 of AZD1222 vaccination. The receptors originated from an adult in good health.

The chain employs TRBV7-9 and TRBJ2-2; TRBD1 agrees at 7 bases. This CDR3 comprises 16 residues. Germline V lookup: CDR1 SEHNR, CDR2 FQNEAQ (reference sequence). The V gene end was trimmed by 3 bases and the J gene end by 5 bases; junction bases not matched to a gene: 9. CDR3 loop: CASSFSRGRRTGELFF. Here the CDR3 DNA reads TGTGCCAGCAGCTTCTCGAGGGGGCGCCGGACCGGGGAGCTGTTTTTT.

V gene TRBV19 combines with J gene TRBJ1-4; D is perhaps TRBD1 (6 bases). The CDR3 runs 17 residues. CDR1 and CDR2 from the germline V gene are LNHDA and SQIVND (reference sequence). V gave up 4 bases and J gave up 0 bases, with 15 bases separating them. CDR3 sequence: CASSTPETGTTNEKLFF. In DNA, the CDR3 is TGTGCCAGTAGTACTCCAGAAACAGGGACAACTAATGAAAAACTGTTTTTT.

The V gene is TRBV6-5, the J gene TRBJ1-4, with D uncertain. The CDR3 contains 15 residues. Germline CDR1 is MNHEY and CDR2 is SVGAGI. The V and J ends lost 1 base and 1 base respectively, with 7 bases between them. CDR3 region: CASSYLPGTNEKLFF. CDR3 in DNA: TGTGCCAGCAGTTACTTACCGGGAACTAATGAAAAACTGTTTTTT.

The V and J genes are TRBV4-1 and TRBJ1-5; D uncertain. The CDR3 spans 16 residues. Trimming cost V 0 bases and J 4 bases, with 13 bases left between them. The germline V gene encodes CDR1 MGHRA and CDR2 YSYEKL. CDR3 region: CASSQDLSFGNQPQHF. CDR3 bases: TGCGCCAGCAGCCAAGATCTCTCCTTTGGGAATCAGCCCCAGCATTTT.

The chain is built from TRBV15 and TRBJ2-3, with D possibly being TRBD2 (7 bases). V lost 0 bases and J 0 bases, leaving 13 bases between the germline ends. The V gene's germline CDR1 is LNHNV and CDR2 YYDKDF (reference sequence). The CDR3 loop spans 17 amino acids. CDR3 residues: CATSREGGGLSTDTQYF. CDR3 DNA: TGTGCCACCAGCAGAGAGGGCGGGGGCCTGAGCACAGATACGCAGTATTTT.

CDR3 sequence (DNA): TGTGCCAGCAGTCACGTCGGGACATACTCCTACAATGAGCAGTTCTTC. This translates into CASSHVGTYSYNEQFF. J is TRBJ2-1 and V is TRBV28; TRBD1 might be the D (6 bases). Germline assignment: CDR1 MDHEN and CDR2 SYDVKM. This CDR3 comprises 16 residues. The V end lost 5 bases, the J end lost 0 bases, and 14 bases lay between the germline ends.

V usage is TRBV27 and J usage is TRBJ2-2, with 11 bases that match TRBD2. Trimming took 4 bases from V and 1 from J; bases not matched to a gene: 8. This CDR3 has 18 amino acids. Germline V gene data show CDR1 as MNHEY and CDR2 as SMNVEV (reference sequence). The CDR3 loop is CASSWGLAGGRNTGELFF. The DNA for the CDR3 is TGTGCCAGCAGTTGGGGGTTAGCGGGAGGGAGGAACACCGGGGAGCTGTTTTTT.

This chain connects TRBV6-5 to TRBJ2-3; 7 nucleotides line up with TRBD2. V lost 11 bases, J lost 0 bases, and 5 bases stayed unmatched. Germline V gene lookup returns CDR1 MNHEY and CDR2 SVGAGI. The CDR3 has 13 residues. In DNA, the CDR3 is TGTGCCGGGGGGGACCCTAGCACAGATACGCAGTATTTT. Residues: CAGGDPSTDTQYF.

The rearrangement joins TRBV5-4 to TRBJ2-1; D uncertain. The V end lost 0 bases, the J end lost 0 bases, and 4 bases lay between the germline ends. CDR1 and CDR2 from the germline V gene are SGHNT and YYREEE (reference sequence). This CDR3 is 14 amino acids long. In DNA form, the CDR3 reads TGTGCCAGCAGCTTGGGGAGCTCCTACAATGAGCAGTTCTTC. Translating gives CASSLGSSYNEQFF.

The rearrangement joins TRBV5-1 to TRBJ1-4, with a possible D match to TRBD1 (5 bases). The germline gives CDR1 SGHRS, CDR2 YFSETQ. Trimming left V 6 bases short and J 4 bases short, with 13 bases between. CDR3 length: 14 amino acids. The CDR3 coding sequence is TGCGCCAGCACCAGGGACGGACTTAATGAAAAACTGTTTTTT. It is translated as CASTRDGLNEKLFF.

The V and J genes are TRBV6-5 and TRBJ2-3, with TRBD2 as a possible D gene (6 bases). V gave up 1 base and J gave up 0 bases, with 8 bases separating them. The V gene's germline CDR1 is MNHEY and CDR2 SVGAGI. This CDR3 comprises 15 residues. In nucleotides, the CDR3 is TGTGCCAGCAGTTACTGGGACTCTAGCACAGATACGCAGTATTTT. Translation gives CASSYWDSSTDTQYF.

This clone was detected once. The J gene is TRBJ2-3, the V gene TRBV6-5; D gene ambiguous. This CDR3 contains 13 residues. Trimming took 6 bases from V and 2 from J, leaving 9 bases between them. Germline CDR1 MNHEY, CDR2 SVGAGI. The CDR3 region has the DNA TGTGCCAGCAGGGGGATTAACACAGATACGCAGTATTTT. This sequence encodes CASRGINTDTQYF.

The chain joins TRBV18 to TRBJ2-2; 8 bases align to TRBD1. Germline V gene lookup returns CDR1 KGHSH and CDR2 LQKENI. This CDR3 spans 16 amino acids. The trim removed 5 bases at V and 3 bases at J, leaving 8 bases unmatched. The CDR3 coding sequence is TGTGCCAGCTCAATCCCCAGGGGGCCGGACACCGGGGAGCTGTTTTTT. Amino acid sequence: CASSIPRGPDTGELFF.